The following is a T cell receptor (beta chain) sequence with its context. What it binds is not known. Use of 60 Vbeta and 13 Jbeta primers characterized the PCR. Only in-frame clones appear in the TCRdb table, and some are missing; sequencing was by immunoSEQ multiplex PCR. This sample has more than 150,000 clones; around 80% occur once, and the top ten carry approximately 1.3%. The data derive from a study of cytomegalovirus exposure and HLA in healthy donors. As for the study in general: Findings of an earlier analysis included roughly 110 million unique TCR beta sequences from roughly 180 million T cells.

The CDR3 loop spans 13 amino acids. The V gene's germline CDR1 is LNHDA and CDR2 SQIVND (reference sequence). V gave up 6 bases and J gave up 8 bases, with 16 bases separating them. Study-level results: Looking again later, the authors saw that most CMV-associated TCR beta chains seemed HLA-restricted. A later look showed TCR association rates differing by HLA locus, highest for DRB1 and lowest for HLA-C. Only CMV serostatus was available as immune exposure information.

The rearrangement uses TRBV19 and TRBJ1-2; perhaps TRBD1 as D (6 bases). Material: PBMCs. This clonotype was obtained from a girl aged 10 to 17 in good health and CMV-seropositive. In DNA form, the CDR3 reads TGTGCCAGTAGCTGGGACACAAGCATGGGCTACACCTTC. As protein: CASSWDTSMGYTF.